This T cell receptor (beta chain) appears in the sequencing data of a study of identical twins. CDR1 is MDHEN and CDR2 is SYDVKM in the germline V gene. V lost 7 bases and J 4 bases, leaving 20 bases between the germline ends. The CDR3 totals 15 residues. In its sample, this clonotype was seen a few times. Its antigen remains unknown. Healthy Caucasian donors formed the entire cohort. Study observations and caveats: The study reached conclusions through statistical analysis that was cross-sectional, not following the same donors. Less excess twin sharing appeared in beta out-of-frame sequences.

TCRdb recomputed calls from the 5' RACE reads with MiXCR, one row per CDR3 protein. In the table there are 690,000 or so distinct CDR3 sequences, under 9% of which are singletons. Another study also made use of these data, one on yellow fever vaccine responses in identical twins. That paper states: Vaccine T cell responses of twins reportedly seemed partly convergent and partly personalized.

The sequence derives from a woman in her late teens or twenties in good health. This chain links TRBV28 with TRBJ2-7; D is perhaps TRBD1 or TRBD2 (5 bases each). Sequenced sample: PBMCs. DNA of the CDR3: TGTGCCAGCACTTTGACGGGGCGCCTTAGGTACGAGCAGTACTTC. Amino acid sequence: CASTLTGRLRYEQYF.